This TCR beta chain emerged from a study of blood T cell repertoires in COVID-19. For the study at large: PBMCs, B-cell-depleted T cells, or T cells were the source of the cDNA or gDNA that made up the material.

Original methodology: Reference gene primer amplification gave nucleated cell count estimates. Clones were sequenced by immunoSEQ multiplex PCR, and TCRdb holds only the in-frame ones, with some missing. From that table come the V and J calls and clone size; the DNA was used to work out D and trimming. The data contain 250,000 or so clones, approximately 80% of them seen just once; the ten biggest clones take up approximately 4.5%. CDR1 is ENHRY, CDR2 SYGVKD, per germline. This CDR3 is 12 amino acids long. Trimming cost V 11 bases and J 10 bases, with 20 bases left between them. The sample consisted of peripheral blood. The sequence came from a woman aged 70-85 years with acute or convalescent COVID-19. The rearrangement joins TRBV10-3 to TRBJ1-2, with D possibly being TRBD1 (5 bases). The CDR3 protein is CAAGRVGGHYTF. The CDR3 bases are TGTGCCGCCGGGAGAGTCGGGGGTCACTACACCTTC.